Following are 3 T cell receptor beta chains from one sample sequenced in a study of molecular identifiers for immune sequencing clone quantification. TCRdb passed the PCR reads through MiXCR, listing each CDR3 protein once. In the table there are 400,000 to 600,000 distinct CDR3 sequences, 25% of which are singletons. Sequencing was performed on naive CD8+ T cells from blood, with Jurkat cell RNA spiked in. Subset meaning: FACS-sorted CD8+CD4-CCR7+CD45RA+ naive T cells. All receptors come from a human donor in good health. Some libraries in this study had Jurkat cell RNA spiked in.

Here the CDR3 reads CASSVDGDDEQYF. CDR3 bases: TGTGCCAGCAGCGTAGACGGAGACGACGAGCAGTACTTC. The chain recombines TRBV9 with TRBJ2-7; no firm D call. V was shortened by 0 bases and J by 5 bases, with 9 bases between the two germline ends. CDR1 is SGDLS, CDR2 YYNGEE, per germline. The CDR3 loop spans 13 amino acids.

About this clonotype: The CDR3 does not end in the conserved phenylalanine or tryptophan, so this is likely a read error. V gene TRBV4-1 combines with J gene TRBJ1-1; D gene uncertain. Trimming removed 4 bases at V and 4 bases at J, with 7 bases between. The CDR3 has 12 residues. Germline assignment: CDR1 MGHRA and CDR2 YSYEKL. The chain's CDR3 is CASSPGGTEAFC. CDR3 in DNA: TGCGCCAGCAGCCCGGGTGGCACTGAAGCTTTCTGT.

This clonotype was detected only a few times. The rearrangement joins TRBV7-9 to TRBJ2-1, with TRBD2 identical over 7 bases. This CDR3 comprises 15 residues. V shed 3 bases, J shed 4 bases, and the junction held 6 bases outside the gene matches. Germline V gene lookup returns CDR1 SEHNR and CDR2 FQNEAQ (reference sequence). The CDR3 DNA follows: TGTGCCAGCAGCTTTCTAGCGGAGACTTACAATGAGCAGTTCTTC. Translated: CASSFLAETYNEQFF.